This TCR beta chain comes out of a study of blood T cell repertoires in COVID-19. The authors' processing: Nucleated cell counts were estimated from reference gene primer amplification. Using immunoSEQ multiplex PCR, the repertoire was profiled, and TCRdb retains in-frame clones only, with some absent. The V and J calls and clone size come from that table; D and trimming were worked out from the DNA. The data hold 330,000 or so clones, with roughly 87% observed a single time. The junction had 6 bases not matched to a gene; V was cut back by 3 bases and J by 9 bases. The CDR3 loop spans 13 amino acids. Per the germline V gene, CDR1 is SGHDT and CDR2 is YYEEEE.

The TCR originated in an older woman with COVID-19, enrolled during active disease. V usage is TRBV5-6 and J usage is TRBJ1-2; 9 nucleotides align to TRBD1. The sequencing sample was made of peripheral blood. The CDR3 region has the DNA TGTGCCAGCAGCTACCCGACAGGGGGGAGCTACACCTTC. Amino acid sequence: CASSYPTGGSYTF.